The 10 T cell receptor beta chains reported below all come from one sample, sequenced in a study of shared clonotypes between healthy human individuals. Produced via immunoSEQ multiplex PCR; TCRdb's table is partial and in-frame only. Of 950,000 to 1,200,000 clones listed, approximately 80% are singletons. The sample comprised memory CD4+ T cells from PBMCs. The sample's subset: CD45RA-negative fraction. These receptors were taken from a man aged 18 to 30 in good health. Some clones in this sample may be carry-over from other donors' samples.

V usage is TRBV6-1 and J usage is TRBJ2-2, with D unclear. CDR1 is MNHNS, CDR2 SASEGT, per germline. V lost 4 bases and J 1 base, leaving 10 bases between the germline ends. The CDR3 runs 15 residues. The CDR3 region is CASSGRTVNTGELFF. CDR3 nucleotide sequence: TGTGCCAGCAGTGGCCGGACGGTGAACACCGGGGAGCTGTTTTTT.

The chain employs TRBV28 and TRBJ2-1; D gene unclear. Germline V lookup: CDR1 MDHEN, CDR2 SYDVKM. Trimming took 1 base from V and 9 from J, leaving 7 bases between them. The length of the CDR3 is 12 residues. For the CDR3, the DNA is TGTGCCAGCAGTTTATTATGGGGTGAGCAGTTCTTC. Translating gives CASSLLWGEQFF.

As regards this clone: Additional DNA sequences in this sample encode the identical CDR3. The chain carries TRBV5-8 and TRBJ2-7; D is undetermined. The CDR3 has 11 residues. Germline-derived CDR1 and CDR2 are SGHTS and YDEGEE. The V end was cut by 2 bases, the J end by 3 bases, with 3 bases between. CDR3 in DNA: TGTGCCAGCAGCTTTCGCTACGAGCAGTACTTC. Translation: CASSFRYEQYF.

J is TRBJ1-4 and V is TRBV19; D unresolved. The germline CDR1 and CDR2 sequences are LNHDA and SQIVND (reference sequence). Trimming removed 5 bases at V and 2 bases at J, with 18 bases between. CDR3 length equals 17 residues. CDR3 residues: CASSPRTLGATNEKLFF. The CDR3 coding sequence is TGTGCCAGTAGTCCAAGGACCCTTGGCGCCACTAATGAAAAACTGTTTTTT. Drawing the rest from reference TRBV19 and TRBJ1-4, the complete variable domain is DGGITQSPKYLFRKEGQNVTLSCEQNLNHDAMYWYRQDPGQGLRLIYYSQIVNDFQKGDIAEGYSVSREKKESFPLTVTSAQKNPTAFYLCASSPRTLGATNEKLFFGSGTQLSVL.

The V and J genes are TRBV19 and TRBJ1-4, with D possibly being TRBD1 (6 bases). V lost 8 bases, J lost 14 bases, and 24 bases lay in between. The CDR3 is made up of 14 amino acids. CDR1 is LNHDA and CDR2 is SQIVND in the germline V gene (reference sequence). Here the CDR3 reads CASGLGQRPGRLFF. CDR3 DNA: TGTGCCAGTGGCCTAGGACAGCGACCGGGGAGGCTGTTTTTT.

V gene TRBV2 combines with J gene TRBJ1-1; tentative D call: TRBD1 (5 bases). Germline values: CDR1 SNHLY, CDR2 FYNNEI. Trimming removed 3 bases from V and 1 base from J, with 12 bases in between. The CDR3 totals 15 residues. CDR3 loop: CASSEMGVGNTEAFF. CDR3 nucleotides: TGTGCCAGCAGTGAGATGGGGGTAGGGAACACTGAAGCTTTCTTT.

This clone was seen more than once but under ten times. The chain uses TRBV6-5 and TRBJ2-5, with D possibly being TRBD2 (5 bases). The DNA matches TRBJ2-7 better at its end, which makes the J call doubtful. This CDR3 has 15 amino acids. CDR1 and CDR2 (germline): MNHEY, SVGAGI. CDR3 residues: CASSVSTDSSYEQYF. The CDR3 DNA follows: TGTGCCAGCAGCGTCTCTACGGACTCATCCTACGAGCAGTACTTC.

This sequence joins TRBV11-2 and TRBJ1-5; 8 positions match TRBD1. Germline V gene sequence: CDR1 SGHAT, CDR2 FQNNGV. The CDR3 loop spans 14 amino acids. V lost 5 bases and J lost 7; bases outside the gene matches: 7. CDR3 sequence: CASSPTGARQPQHF. The DNA of the CDR3 is TGTGCCAGCAGCCCGACAGGGGCGAGACAGCCCCAGCATTTT.

This chain connects TRBV19 to TRBJ2-2; 11 positions agree with TRBD2. Germline lookup yields CDR1 LNHDA and CDR2 SQIVND (reference sequence). The CDR3 sequence is 15 residues long. The junction had 7 bases not matched to a gene; V was cut back by 7 bases and J by 6 bases. CDR3 region: CASNVPSGRPGELFF. The DNA for the CDR3 is TGTGCCAGTAACGTGCCTAGCGGGAGGCCCGGGGAGCTGTTTTTT.

The chain links TRBV28 to TRBJ1-5; 7 bases match TRBD1. The junction had 8 bases not matched to a gene; V was cut back by 5 bases and J by 4 bases. This CDR3 comprises 15 residues. Germline lookup yields CDR1 MDHEN and CDR2 SYDVKM. This chain's CDR3 is CASSILQGSNQPQHF. CDR3 in DNA: TGTGCCAGCAGTATACTACAGGGGAGTAATCAGCCCCAGCATTTT.